Here is one T cell receptor (beta chain) with its context. Antigen: not known. Here immunoSEQ multiplex PCR was the method, and the copy in TCRdb shows in-frame clones only, minus some. The sample shows around 84,000 clones, 94% of them seen only once. These data come from a study of OX40 agonist ivuxolimab in advanced cancers. Study information: Every 2 weeks, patients got intravenous ivuxolimab at one of six dose levels (0.01-10 mg/kg). Study observations and caveats: Partial responders receiving 0.1-3.0 mg/kg showed among the lowest clonal expansion. Mean expanded clone counts were higher in CD8+ than CD4+ T cells.

V was clipped by 0 bases and J by 4 bases; unmatched bases: 10. This CDR3 has 18 amino acids. Germline values: CDR1 MGHRA, CDR2 YSYEKL. The sequencing used CD4+ or CD8+ T cells sorted from blood, collected in a trial of the OX40 agonist ivuxolimab. The source of this sequence is an adult with an advanced solid tumor such as melanoma, head and neck, liver or kidney cancer. J is TRBJ2-3 and V is TRBV4-1, with 10 bases that match TRBD2. The CDR3 DNA sequence: TGCGCCAGCAGCCAAGATACGCTAGCGGGAGCCCCGCCAGATACGCAGTATTTT. Its translation is CASSQDTLAGAPPDTQYF.